Presented here are 25 T cell receptor beta chains from one specimen sequenced in a study of blood T cell repertoires in COVID-19. Sequenced by immunoSEQ multiplex PCR; TCRdb stores in-frame clones only, minus some. The sample has 40,000 or so clones, roughly nine tenths seen once. Sequencing input: peripheral blood. These receptors originate from a man in his fifties with active COVID-19.

V is TRBV7-8 and J is TRBJ2-1; 16 bases line up with TRBD2. This CDR3 has 15 residues. The V and J ends lost 5 bases and 9 bases, in that order; junction bases with no gene match: 4. Germline assignment: CDR1 SGHVS and CDR2 FQNEAQ. CDR3 region: CASSPGTSGGGEQFF. The CDR3 nucleotides are TGTGCCAGCAGCCCAGGGACTAGCGGGGGGGGTGAGCAGTTCTTC.

The chain is built from TRBV18 and TRBJ2-7; 11 bases are a match to TRBD1. The CDR3 is 14 residues long. The ends lost 4 bases at V and 2 bases at J; junction bases unmatched: 1. Germline V gene lookup returns CDR1 KGHSH and CDR2 LQKENI. For the CDR3, the DNA is TGTGCCAGCTCACTGGGACAGGGGGCCTACGAGCAGTACTTC. This translates into CASSLGQGAYEQYF.

The chain recombines TRBV4-2 with TRBJ2-1; 9 nucleotides align to TRBD1. Unmatched junction bases numbered 9, after V lost 0 bases and J lost 6 bases. This CDR3 has 17 residues. From germline, CDR1 is LGHNA and CDR2 YNFKEQ. CDR3 protein: CASSQESTGGAGNEQFF. The CDR3 DNA reads as TGTGCCAGCAGCCAAGAGAGTACAGGGGGCGCGGGCAATGAGCAGTTCTTC.

The V call is TRBV5-4, the J call TRBJ2-7; D gene uncertain. The CDR3 consists of 14 residues. V shed 4 bases and J shed 4 bases, with 15 bases lying between them. Germline lookup yields CDR1 SGHNT and CDR2 YYREEE (reference sequence). CDR3 region: CASSTKPTYYEQYF. The CDR3 bases are TGTGCCAGCAGCACCAAACCGACTTATTACGAGCAGTACTTC.

This clone came up a few times. The chain employs TRBV30 and TRBJ1-5; 10 bases map to TRBD1. This CDR3 is 15 amino acids long. Germline CDR1 is GTSNPN and CDR2 is SVGIG (reference sequence). The junction had 9 bases not matched to a gene; V was cut back by 4 bases and J by 6 bases. DNA of the CDR3: TGTGCCTGGATGGTGGGGACAGGGGTGGGTCAGCCCCAGCATTTT. It specifies CAWMVGTGVGQPQHF.

The table lists this clone with a count of one. The chain joins TRBV5-1 to TRBJ2-1; the D gene is possibly TRBD2 (5 bases). The CDR3 spans 14 residues. Between the trimmed V and J ends, which lost 2 bases and 0 bases, there was a span of 6 bases. CDR1 is SGHRS and CDR2 is YFSETQ in the germline V gene. The CDR3 bases are TGCGCCAGCAGCTTTACTAGCTCCTACAATGAGCAGTTCTTC. This gives the protein CASSFTSSYNEQFF.

V usage is TRBV5-6 and J usage is TRBJ1-4; possible D gene TRBD1, 6 bases. CDR1 and CDR2 (germline): SGHDT, YYEEEE. CDR3 length equals 15 residues. Trimming removed 3 bases from V and 7 bases from J, with 16 bases in between. In DNA form, the CDR3 reads TGTGCCAGCAGCTCACAGACAGGCGGAGGTGAAAAACTGTTTTTT. Amino acid sequence: CASSSQTGGGEKLFF.

The genes are TRBV13 and TRBJ2-1; 10 bases are a match to TRBD1. The V segment lost 4 bases and the J segment 5 bases; nucleotides outside the gene matches: 5. This CDR3 spans 15 amino acids. Germline CDR1 reads PRHDT; CDR2 reads FYEKMQ (reference sequence). This CDR3 reads CASSSPGTGDNEQFF. DNA for the CDR3: TGTGCCAGCAGCTCACCCGGGACAGGGGACAATGAGCAGTTCTTC. The variable domain in full, with the rest retrieved from reference TRBV13 and TRBJ2-1, is AAGVIQSPRHLIKEKRETATLKCYPIPRHDTVYWYQQGPGQDPQFLISFYEKMQSDKGSIPDRFSAQQFSDYHSELNMSSLELGDSALYFCASSSPGTGDNEQFFGPGTRLTVL.

V usage is TRBV19 and J usage is TRBJ2-1; D unresolved. Germline CDR1 LNHDA, CDR2 SQIVND (reference sequence). V was clipped by 5 bases and J by 4 bases, with 6 bases between them. The CDR3 runs to 12 residues. The CDR3 is CASSSYYNEQFF. The CDR3 DNA is TGTGCCAGTAGTTCCTATTACAATGAGCAGTTCTTC.

The CDR3 DNA is TGTGCCAGCAGCCCGGTCCGGGACAGGGGGCGCGTTGGAGAGTACTTC. The encoded protein is CASSPVRDRGRVGEYF. This chain joins TRBV5-5 and TRBJ2-7; 12 bases fit TRBD1. Germline values: CDR1 SGHKS, CDR2 YYEKEE (reference sequence). The CDR3 consists of 16 residues. Germline trimming cut 4 bases from V and 11 bases from J; bases unmatched to any gene: 16.

This chain connects TRBV19 to TRBJ2-1; 8 bases are a match to TRBD2. CDR3 length: 15 amino acids. Trimming cost V 5 bases and J 9 bases; bases outside gene matches: 12. Germline CDR1 LNHDA, CDR2 SQIVND (reference sequence). The chain's CDR3 is CASSLQPGLGFEQFF. CDR3 sequence (DNA): TGTGCCAGTAGTCTCCAACCGGGACTAGGGTTTGAGCAGTTCTTC.

J is TRBJ2-1 and V is TRBV11-2, with D maybe TRBD2 (6 bases). The germline CDR1 and CDR2 sequences are SGHAT and FQNNGV. The ends were cut back, 1 base at V and 4 bases at J, with 14 bases in the middle. CDR3 size: 16 residues. For the CDR3, the DNA is TGTGCCAGCAGCTTAGGGAGGGGAAGCATATACAATGAGCAGTTCTTC. This translates into CASSLGRGSIYNEQFF.

V is TRBV5-6 and J is TRBJ1-5; the D is unclear. The V end was cut by 0 bases, the J end by 0 bases, with 10 bases between. The CDR3 runs 16 residues. Germline V gives CDR1 SGHDT, CDR2 YYEEEE. Here the CDR3 reads CASSLARSYSNQPQHF. CDR3 nucleotide sequence: TGTGCCAGCAGCTTGGCGAGGTCCTATAGCAATCAGCCCCAGCATTTT.

The chain has TRBV14 and TRBJ2-5, with 7 bases matching TRBD2. Germline CDR1 and CDR2: SGHDN and FVKESK. Trimming removed 1 base from V and 5 bases from J; junction bases left unmatched: 7. This CDR3 region has 15 residues. The CDR3 DNA follows: TGTGCCAGCAGCCAAGCTGCGCGGGGGAGGGAGACCCAGTACTTC. It encodes CASSQAARGRETQYF.

This clone is categorized as medium-sized. The chain joins TRBV7-8 to TRBJ1-1, with 8 bases lining up with TRBD1. The CDR3 extends over 14 amino acids. CDR1 and CDR2 from the germline V gene are SGHVS and FQNEAQ. V lost 2 bases to trimming and J lost 10 bases; unmatched junction nucleotides: 9. DNA of the CDR3: TGTGCCAGCAGCTTAAGGACAGGGCTTTCTTCAGCTTTCTTT. Translated: CASSLRTGLSSAFF.

This clone was detected once. The J gene is TRBJ2-3, the V gene TRBV27, with a tentative D call TRBD2 (5 bases). V gave up 6 bases and J gave up 0 bases, with 13 bases separating them. The germline gives CDR1 MNHEY, CDR2 SMNVEV (reference sequence). This CDR3 comprises 15 residues. The CDR3 bases are TGTGCCAGCAGCCCCGGACTGCATAGCACAGATACGCAGTATTTT. This codes for CASSPGLHSTDTQYF.

CDR3 nucleotide sequence: TGTGCCTGGACCCGGGACAGGGGGCTCCAAGAGACCCAGTACTTC. Protein product: CAWTRDRGLQETQYF. J is TRBJ2-5 and V is TRBV30; 12 bases match TRBD1. The junction had 4 bases not matched to a gene; V was cut back by 4 bases and J by 1 base. The CDR3 contains 15 residues. Germline loops: CDR1 GTSNPN, CDR2 SVGIG (reference sequence). The full variable domain, rest sourced from reference TRBV30 and TRBJ2-5, is SQTIHQWPATLVQPVGSPLSLECTVEGTSNPNLYWYRQAAGRGLQLLFYSVGIGQISSEVPQNLSASRPQDRQFILSSKKLLLSDSGFYLCAWTRDRGLQETQYFGPGTRLLVL.

This chain connects TRBV7-2 to TRBJ1-5; 10 bases are a match to TRBD1. This CDR3 comprises 15 residues. V was pared by 5 bases and J by 3 bases, with 4 bases of the junction left unmatched. Germline values: CDR1 SGHTA, CDR2 FQGNSA. The CDR3: CASSTRQGANQPQHF. As DNA, the CDR3 is TGTGCCAGCAGCACCCGACAGGGGGCCAATCAGCCCCAGCATTTT. Together with reference TRBV7-2 and TRBJ1-5, the CDR3 gives the full variable domain: GAGVSQSPSNKVTEKGKDVELRCDPISGHTALYWYRQSLGQGLEFLIYFQGNSAPDKSGLPSDRFSAERTGGSVSTLTIQRTQQEDSAVYLCASSTRQGANQPQHFGDGTRLSIL.

The CDR3 protein is CASSQGAYSYEQYF. CDR3 coding DNA: TGTGCCAGCAGTCAGGGGGCCTACTCCTACGAGCAGTACTTC. V and J are TRBV27 and TRBJ2-7; 8 positions agree with TRBD1. V was clipped by 5 bases and J by 0 bases; unmatched bases: 3. The germline gives CDR1 MNHEY, CDR2 SMNVEV (reference sequence). The CDR3 loop spans 14 amino acids.

The chain is built from TRBV4-2 and TRBJ1-2; 11 bases align to TRBD1. This CDR3 has 17 amino acids. Trimming at V came to 4 bases and at J to 6 bases, leaving 13 bases not matched to a gene. Germline V lookup: CDR1 LGHNA, CDR2 YNFKEQ. CDR3 bases: TGTGCCAGCAGCCGAGCGGGACAGGGGGAACTCGGGGATGGCTACACCTTC. Translation gives CASSRAGQGELGDGYTF.

CDR3 nucleotides: TGTGCCAGCAGCTCACCCAGGGGAGGCACAGATACGCAGTATTTT. This sequence encodes CASSSPRGGTDTQYF. V is TRBV7-9 and J is TRBJ2-3; TRBD1 might be the D (6 bases). The germline CDR1 and CDR2 sequences are SEHNR and FQNEAQ (reference sequence). Trimming removed 4 bases from V and 1 base from J, with 12 bases in between. The CDR3 runs 15 residues.

For the CDR3, the DNA is TGTGCCAGCAGTGAAGCGATAGCGGGGAATGAGCAGTTCTTC. This encodes CASSEAIAGNEQFF. The chain uses TRBV2 and TRBJ2-1; the match to TRBD2 covers 8 bases. Germline assignment: CDR1 SNHLY and CDR2 FYNNEI. V lost 0 bases and J lost 7; bases outside the gene matches: 2. The CDR3 covers 14 residues.

Remarks on this clone: One end of the junction varies from germline; a read error may be responsible. The V gene is TRBV9, the J gene TRBJ2-5; D may match TRBD1 or TRBD2 (5 bases each). Germline lookup yields CDR1 SGDLS and CDR2 YYNGEE. This CDR3 is 13 amino acids long. The CDR3 DNA is TGTGCCTGCAGCGTAGAGGGGTGGGAGACCCAGTACTTC. This gives the protein CACSVEGWETQYF.

This clone has just one count. This chain connects TRBV4-2 to TRBJ1-2, with TRBD1 matching 9 bases. The V and J ends lost 2 bases and 5 bases, in that order; junction bases with no gene match: 6. Germline V gene sequence: CDR1 LGHNA, CDR2 YNFKEQ. The CDR3 has 15 residues. CDR3 sequence (DNA): TGTGCCAGCAGCCAAAGAGACAGGGGGGGATATGGCTACACCTTC. Translation gives CASSQRDRGGYGYTF.

V is TRBV23-1 and J is TRBJ2-7, with 12 bases lining up with TRBD2. TRBV23-1 is flagged as an ORF with uncertain function. Unmatched junction bases numbered 10, after V lost 4 bases and J lost 0 bases. The length of the CDR3 is 18 residues. CDR3 nucleotide sequence: TGCGCCAGCAGTCCCGGTTTACTAGCGGGGGGCCCCTCCTACGAGCAGTACTTC. Its protein is CASSPGLLAGGPSYEQYF.